One and the same sample provided the 4 T cell receptor beta chains below, sequenced in a study of monozygotic twins with inflammatory bowel disease. TCRdb re-called the 5' RACE reads and gives one entry per CDR3 protein, without DNA. The sample table includes approximately 390,000 distinct CDR3 sequences. Sequencing was done on a sample of blood. The receptors come from a human donor with ulcerative colitis or Crohn's disease, or a healthy co-twin of an affected twin (not recorded which).

V and J are TRBV5-1 and TRBJ1-6; TCRdb picks TRBD1, but there is no DNA to check that call. Germline V gene sequence: CDR1 SGHRS, CDR2 YFSETQ. This CDR3 region has 14 residues. CDR3 protein: CASSVTGSHSPLHF.

This chain connects TRBV5-3 to TRBJ2-5; the TCRdb call, TRBD2, lacks DNA for checking. TRBV5-3 is known as an ORF, though its function is uncertain. The CDR3 totals 17 residues. This CDR3 reads CARSFFRLAGVKETQYF.

The genes are TRBV7-2 and TRBJ1-2. This CDR3 spans 11 amino acids. Germline CDR1 SGHTA, CDR2 FQGNSA. The CDR3: CASSLGQVNTF.

The chain combines TRBV27 with TRBJ2-1; lacking DNA, the TRBD2 call made by TCRdb goes unchecked. The CDR3 is 14 amino acids. Germline V gives CDR1 MNHEY, CDR2 SMNVEV (reference sequence). CDR3 sequence: CASSLWESRNEQFF.